Following are 28 T cell receptor beta chains from one sample sequenced in a study of graft-versus-host responses after intestinal transplantation. The method was immunoSEQ multiplex PCR; TCRdb's version includes in-frame clones alone and lacks a portion of them. This sample has 20,000 to 30,000 clones, with roughly 85% found just once. The source material was PBMCs, sampled around 28 days after intestinal transplant. The receptors shown here come from a human patient who received an intestinal transplant, so some T cells may come from the graft donor.

This chain joins TRBV19 and TRBJ2-3, with D maybe TRBD2 (6 bases). The CDR3 length is 16 residues. V was clipped by 4 bases and J by 0 bases, with 14 bases between them. CDR1 LNHDA and CDR2 SQIVND come from the germline V gene (reference sequence). CDR3 loop: CASSRPGGASTDTQYF. The CDR3 bases are TGTGCCAGTAGTAGGCCAGGAGGGGCTAGCACAGATACGCAGTATTTT.

The V call is TRBV11-2, the J call TRBJ1-1; 8 positions match TRBD1. The V gene's germline CDR1 is SGHAT and CDR2 FQNNGV. The V gene end was trimmed by 2 bases and the J gene end by 3 bases; junction bases not matched to a gene: 11. CDR3 length: 17 amino acids. The CDR3 loop is CASSLRGQGARDTEAFF. DNA of the CDR3: TGTGCCAGCAGCTTACGCGGGCAGGGGGCGCGGGACACTGAAGCTTTCTTT.

This rearrangement joins TRBV27 to TRBJ1-1; a weak D match, TRBD1 (6 bases). Trimming left V 7 bases short and J 0 bases short, with 15 bases between. The CDR3 is made up of 15 amino acids. Per germline, CDR1 MNHEY and CDR2 SMNVEV (reference sequence). DNA of the CDR3: TGTGCCAGCAACCGAGGGGGGCAGTTGAACACTGAAGCTTTCTTT. This translates into CASNRGGQLNTEAFF.

V and J are TRBV9 and TRBJ2-5, with unresolved D. The CDR3 totals 15 residues. V lost 0 bases and J lost 5, with 14 bases in between. Germline V gives CDR1 SGDLS, CDR2 YYNGEE. This CDR3 is CASSVALGIEETQYF. The CDR3 DNA sequence: TGTGCCAGCAGCGTAGCTTTGGGTATCGAGGAGACCCAGTACTTC.

This sequence joins TRBV6-5 and TRBJ2-7, with D possibly being TRBD1 or TRBD2 (5 bases each). The V end lost 11 bases, the J end lost 9 bases, and 29 bases lay between the germline ends. The CDR3 has 15 residues. The germline V gene encodes CDR1 MNHEY and CDR2 SVGAGI. CDR3 sequence (DNA): TGTGCCCCCAGGGAGAGGGGACCCCCTTGGGGTGGGCAGTACTTC. Protein product: CAPRERGPPWGGQYF.

V gene TRBV5-1 combines with J gene TRBJ2-3; possibly TRBD2 for D (6 bases). The ends were cut back, 4 bases at V and 8 bases at J, with 17 bases in the middle. The CDR3 totals 14 residues. From germline, CDR1 is SGHRS and CDR2 YFSETQ. The CDR3 region has the DNA TGCGCCAGCAGCCTAAAATCGGGAGAGGGTACGCAGTATTTT. This gives the protein CASSLKSGEGTQYF. Drawing the rest from reference TRBV5-1 and TRBJ2-3, the complete variable domain is KAGVTQTPRYLIKTRGQQVTLSCSPISGHRSVSWYQQTPGQGLQFLFEYFSETQRNKGNFPGRFSGRQFSNSRSEMNVSTLELGDSALYLCASSLKSGEGTQYFGPGTRLTVL.

The table lists this clone with a few counts. The chain has TRBV11-2 and TRBJ2-3; 9 bases agree with TRBD1. Germline loops: CDR1 SGHAT, CDR2 FQNNGV. There are 15 residues in the CDR3. V was pared by 4 bases and J by 4 bases, with 6 bases of the junction left unmatched. The CDR3 coding sequence is TGTGCCAGCAGCTATGGGACAGGGAAGGCAGATACGCAGTATTTT. Residues: CASSYGTGKADTQYF.

This sequence joins TRBV6-9 and TRBJ1-2; tentative D call: TRBD1 (5 bases). The CDR3 loop spans 15 amino acids. Trimming took 3 bases from V and 4 from J, leaving 15 bases between them. Germline V gene lookup returns CDR1 MNHGY and CDR2 SVAAGI. CDR3 residues: CASSYASRELYGYTF. CDR3 in DNA: TGTGCCAGCAGTTACGCTTCCAGGGAGCTCTATGGCTACACCTTC.

The chain uses TRBV10-2 and TRBJ2-1; 12 bases are shared with TRBD2. The CDR3 totals 15 residues. With V trimmed by 3 bases and J by 7 bases, 4 bases remained unmatched. Germline CDR1 WSHSY, CDR2 SAAADI. DNA for the CDR3: TGCGCCAGCAGTGACCCTAGCGGGGGGGCAAATGAGCAGTTCTTC. This codes for CASSDPSGGANEQFF.

The gene calls are TRBV6-6 and TRBJ2-3; 7 bases map to TRBD2. Germline CDR1 MNHNY, CDR2 SVGAGI (reference sequence). The CDR3 spans 14 residues. V shed 4 bases and J 1 base; nucleotides not matched to a gene: 2. CDR3 DNA: TGTGCCAGCAGTTTCGCGGGAGGCACAGATACGCAGTATTTT. It yields the protein CASSFAGGTDTQYF.

The chain has TRBV5-5 and TRBJ1-5, with TRBD1 matching 8 bases. V trimming: 2 bases; J trimming: 6 bases; junction bases outside the gene matches: 7. The CDR3 covers 15 residues. Germline CDR1 reads SGHKS; CDR2 reads YYEKEE (reference sequence). DNA for the CDR3: TGTGCCAGCAGCTTAGCTCAGGGGGCTCTTCAGCCCCAGCATTTT. Protein sequence: CASSLAQGALQPQHF.

The gene calls are TRBV5-1 and TRBJ2-7; 10 bases fit TRBD2. CDR1 is SGHRS, CDR2 YFSETQ, per germline. The CDR3 length is 15 residues. V was pared by 0 bases and J by 5 bases, with 5 bases of the junction left unmatched. The CDR3 is CASSLGLAGVNEQYF. The CDR3 DNA is TGCGCCAGCAGCTTGGGGCTAGCGGGAGTAAACGAGCAGTACTTC.

As DNA, the CDR3 is TGTGCCAGCTCACCAGTGGGACGTTCCAATCAGCCCCAGCATTTT. This gives the protein CASSPVGRSNQPQHF. This chain connects TRBV18 to TRBJ1-5; D possibly corresponds to TRBD1 (5 bases). The V gene's germline CDR1 is KGHSH and CDR2 LQKENI. Trimming took 2 bases from V and 3 from J, leaving 11 bases between them. This CDR3 comprises 15 residues.

The table lists this clone with a count of one. The chain links TRBV7-3 to TRBJ2-3, with D possibly being TRBD2 (6 bases). The CDR3 runs to 14 residues. Trimming cost V 4 bases and J 0 bases, with 8 bases left between them. CDR1 is SGHTA, CDR2 FQGTGA, per germline. The CDR3 loop reads CASSSGTSTDTQYF. The CDR3 DNA sequence: TGTGCCAGCAGCTCCGGGACTAGCACAGATACGCAGTATTTT.

The rearrangement links TRBV10-2 to TRBJ2-7; no firm D call. This CDR3 has 11 residues. V dropped 3 bases and J dropped 3 bases, with 3 bases sitting between them. From germline, CDR1 is WSHSY and CDR2 SAAADI. The CDR3, as DNA: TGCGCCAGCAGTGAAAGCTACGAGCAGTACTTC. Protein: CASSESYEQYF.

The chain employs TRBV4-1 and TRBJ2-7; 8 positions agree with TRBD2. Germline CDR1 is MGHRA and CDR2 is YSYEKL. The CDR3 sequence is 16 residues long. The V segment lost 1 base and the J segment 2 bases; nucleotides outside the gene matches: 7. The CDR3 protein is CASSQGATSVTYEQYF. CDR3 bases: TGCGCCAGCAGCCAAGGAGCGACTAGCGTGACCTACGAGCAGTACTTC.

This clone was seen a few times. This chain connects TRBV27 to TRBJ1-5, with a possible D match to TRBD1 (5 bases). The ends were cut back, 0 bases at V and 2 bases at J, with 11 bases in the middle. The CDR3 length is 16 residues. The germline gives CDR1 MNHEY, CDR2 SMNVEV (reference sequence). CDR3 sequence: CASSLSAWGGNQPQHF. The CDR3, as DNA: TGTGCCAGCAGTTTATCCGCCTGGGGGGGCAATCAGCCCCAGCATTTT.

This chain connects TRBV7-9 to TRBJ2-3; a possible D gene is TRBD1 (5 bases). Germline lookup yields CDR1 SEHNR and CDR2 FQNEAQ (reference sequence). Trimming cost V 3 bases and J 0 bases, with 16 bases left between them. This CDR3 region has 17 residues. The CDR3 loop is CASSFGATKTSTDTQYF. Written as DNA, the CDR3 is TGTGCCAGCAGCTTTGGGGCCACCAAGACTAGCACAGATACGCAGTATTTT. The full variable domain, in which reference TRBV7-9 and TRBJ2-3 provide the parts outside the CDR3, is DTGVSQNPRHKITKRGQNVTFRCDPISEHNRLYWYRQTLGQGPEFLTYFQNEAQLEKSRLLSDRFSAERPKGSFSTLEIQRTEQGDSAMYLCASSFGATKTSTDTQYFGPGTRLTVL.

The chain links TRBV5-1 to TRBJ1-2, with D perhaps TRBD1 (5 bases). Per the germline V gene, CDR1 is SGHRS and CDR2 is YFSETQ. This CDR3 spans 16 amino acids. Trimming stripped 0 bases from V and 4 bases from J, with 16 bases between. The CDR3, as DNA: TGCGCCAGCAGCTTGGTTTTCGGCAGGGAGGGCTATGGCTACACCTTC. Amino acids: CASSLVFGREGYGYTF.

The chain recombines TRBV10-1 with TRBJ1-1, with a weak D call TRBD1 (5 bases). V dropped 7 bases and J dropped 1 base, with 10 bases sitting between them. The length of the CDR3 is 13 residues. Germline CDR1 WNHNN, CDR2 SYGVQD (reference sequence). Here the CDR3 DNA reads TGCGCCAGCACAAGGGGTCCGAACACTGAAGCTTTCTTT. The encoded protein is CASTRGPNTEAFF.

The chain recombines TRBV6-5 with TRBJ1-1; D remains ambiguous. V dropped 5 bases and J dropped 1 base, with 11 bases sitting between them. Germline CDR1 and CDR2: MNHEY and SVGAGI. The CDR3 length is 14 residues. The CDR3 region has the DNA TGTGCCAGCAGTCCCTTGGTCGAGAACACTGAAGCTTTCTTT. Amino acid sequence: CASSPLVENTEAFF.

This clone has only one observation. This rearrangement joins TRBV11-3 to TRBJ2-6; possibly TRBD2 for D (6 bases). This CDR3 has 16 residues. V lost 1 base to trimming and J lost 2 bases, with 9 bases between them. CDR1 and CDR2 (germline): SGHNT, YENEEA. The CDR3 protein is CASSLGWRAGANVLTF. The CDR3 bases are TGTGCCAGCAGCTTAGGATGGAGGGCTGGGGCCAACGTCCTGACTTTC.

The chain is built from TRBV7-2 and TRBJ1-1, with unresolved D. Trimming pared 5 bases from V and 1 base from J, leaving 8 bases between. This CDR3 comprises 13 residues. CDR1 SGHTA and CDR2 FQGNSA come from the germline V gene. The CDR3 sequence is CASSRRQNTEAFF. In DNA form, the CDR3 reads TGTGCCAGCAGCCGACGACAGAACACTGAAGCTTTCTTT.

The chain joins TRBV11-2 to TRBJ2-1, with D maybe TRBD1 (6 bases). CDR1 and CDR2 from the germline V gene are SGHAT and FQNNGV. V lost 5 bases and J 4 bases, leaving 15 bases between the germline ends. The CDR3 is 15 residues long. CDR3: CASSAPGTKYNEQFF. CDR3 DNA: TGTGCCAGCAGCGCCCCCGGGACAAAATACAATGAGCAGTTCTTC.

This chain uses TRBV9 with TRBJ2-3; D unresolved. The CDR3 spans 15 residues. Trimming left V 0 bases short and J 5 bases short, with 13 bases between. Germline-derived CDR1 and CDR2 are SGDLS and YYNGEE. The CDR3 DNA is TGTGCCAGCAGCGTAGAGGAGTTTTCCCAAGATACGCAGTATTTT. It yields the protein CASSVEEFSQDTQYF.

This clone was found a few times. V usage is TRBV6-5 and J usage is TRBJ1-4, with D tentatively TRBD1 (5 bases). V was shortened by 2 bases and J by 7 bases, with 8 bases between the two germline ends. The CDR3 is made up of 13 amino acids. The germline CDR1 and CDR2 sequences are MNHEY and SVGAGI. CDR3 sequence reads: CASSYRTTEKLFF. The CDR3 DNA follows: TGTGCCAGCAGTTACAGGACAACTGAAAAACTGTTTTTT.

This clone was counted only a few times. The chain has TRBV5-1 and TRBJ2-2; the match to TRBD1 covers 10 bases. In germline, CDR1 is SGHRS, CDR2 YFSETQ. With 4 bases clipped from V and 7 bases from J, the junction kept 7 bases outside the gene matches. The CDR3 contains 15 residues. In DNA form, the CDR3 reads TGCGCCAGCAGCCCTCCGGGACAGGGGAACGGGGAGCTGTTTTTT. Amino acids: CASSPPGQGNGELFF.

This sequence joins TRBV5-6 and TRBJ2-7; 9 bases fit TRBD1. The junction had 8 bases not matched to a gene; V was cut back by 4 bases and J by 3 bases. Germline lookup yields CDR1 SGHDT and CDR2 YYEEEE. CDR3 length: 15 amino acids. CDR3 region: CASSLQGAGLYEQYF. The DNA of the CDR3 is TGTGCCAGCAGCCTACAGGGGGCAGGACTCTACGAGCAGTACTTC.